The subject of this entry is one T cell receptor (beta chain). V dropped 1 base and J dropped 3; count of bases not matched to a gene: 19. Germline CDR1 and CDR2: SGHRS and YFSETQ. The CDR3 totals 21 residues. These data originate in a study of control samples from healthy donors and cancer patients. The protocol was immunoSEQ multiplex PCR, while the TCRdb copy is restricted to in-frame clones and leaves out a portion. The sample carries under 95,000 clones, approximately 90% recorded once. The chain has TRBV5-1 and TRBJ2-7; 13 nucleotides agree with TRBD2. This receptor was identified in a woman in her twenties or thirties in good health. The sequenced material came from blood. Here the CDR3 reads CASSLPGGQGLAGVRVYEQYF. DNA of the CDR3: TGCGCCAGCAGCTTGCCTGGGGGGCAAGGACTAGCGGGAGTCCGAGTCTACGAGCAGTACTTC.